This T cell receptor beta chain was found in a study of beta chain features in type 1 diabetes. The wider study: The number of sorted cells examined across all samples was around 99 million.

Study-wide points: Compared to healthy donors, patients appeared to have naive, central memory and Treg TCRB repertoires that were more alike. TCRB CDR3 length was moderately but significantly reduced in all four CD4+ subsets of Type 1 diabetes patients.

Germline CDR1 reads SEHNR; CDR2 reads FQNEAQ (reference sequence). The CDR3 runs 13 residues. With V trimmed by 8 bases and J by 4 bases, 6 bases remained unmatched. What was sequenced were expressed TCRB transcripts, since all of the isolated RNA had been reverse transcribed. This table comes from immunoSEQ multiplex PCR, and its TCRdb copy is limited to in-frame clones, with some not included. The top ten hold under 0.55% of the sample, which has approximately 170,000 clones, 7.5% to 8.5% seen once. This clone has a handful of counts. Its antigen is still unknown. This sequence joins TRBV7-9 and TRBJ2-7, with TRBD1 identical over 9 bases. Sequences were obtained from central memory CD4+ T cells from blood. This sequence was found in a man aged 18 to 35 with type 1 diabetes. The CDR3, as DNA: TGTGCCAGCCTACGGACAGGGGAATACGAGCAGTACTTC. Translating it yields CASLRTGEYEQYF.